There are many counts of the clone carrying this T cell receptor (beta chain). Its antigen remains unidentified. Germline V gene data show CDR1 as SGHVS and CDR2 as FQNEAQ. The CDR3 is 11 amino acids. V gave up 5 bases and J gave up 8 bases, with 8 bases separating them. The authors made cDNA by 5'RACE with 10-nucleotide random UMIs. TCRdb ran MiXCR on the 5' RACE reads and lists one entry per CDR3 protein. The sample has almost 85,000 distinct CDR3 sequences; around 2.6% are singletons. The sample belongs to a study of neurological immune-mediated disorders. Study-level points and caveats: Falling below healthy controls, multiple sclerosis showed the least TCR clonal expansion, while HTLV-1-associated myelopathy showed the most. Phylogenetic grouping assigned the repertoires of 18 of 34 multiple sclerosis patients to a single related-CDR3 cluster, representing a possible signature.

The TCR sequence derives from a woman aged 30 to 39 with multiple sclerosis. The sequencing sample was made of PBMCs. The chain carries TRBV7-8 and TRBJ2-3; no clear D. This CDR3 is CASSSSGTQYF. The CDR3, as DNA: TGTGCCAGCAGCAGCTCGGGTACGCAGTATTTT.